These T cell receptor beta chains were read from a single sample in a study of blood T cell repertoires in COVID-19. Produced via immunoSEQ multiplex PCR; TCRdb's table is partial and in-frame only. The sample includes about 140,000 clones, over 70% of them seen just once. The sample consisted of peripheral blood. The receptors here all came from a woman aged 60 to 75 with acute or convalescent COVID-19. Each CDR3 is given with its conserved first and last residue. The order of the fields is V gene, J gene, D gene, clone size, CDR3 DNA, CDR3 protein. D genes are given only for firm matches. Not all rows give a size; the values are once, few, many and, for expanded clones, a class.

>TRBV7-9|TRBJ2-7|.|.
TGTGCCAGCAGCTTAAATGGGGGCGCTAGGGAGCAGTACTTC
CASSLNGGAREQYF
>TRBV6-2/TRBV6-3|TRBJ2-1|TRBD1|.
TGTGCCAGCACCCCGACAGGGTACTACAATGAGCAGTTCTTC
CASTPTGYYNEQFF
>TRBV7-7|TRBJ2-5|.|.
TGTGCCAGCAGCTTGAATTCCGGATTGGCAGGAGGAACCCAGTACTTC
CASSLNSGLAGGTQYF
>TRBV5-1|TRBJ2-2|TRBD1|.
TGCGCCAGCAGCTTGAAAGGACAGGCGAACACCGGGGAGCTGTTTTTT
CASSLKGQANTGELFF
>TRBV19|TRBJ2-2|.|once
TGTGCCAGTAGTTGGAGGGGACTCAACACCGGGGAGCTGTTTTTT
CASSWRGLNTGELFF
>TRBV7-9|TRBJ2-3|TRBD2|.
TGTGCCAGCAGCTTAGTGGCACTGCGGGAGTCCGGAGATACGCAGTATTTT
CASSLVALRESGDTQYF
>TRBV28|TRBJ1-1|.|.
TGTGCCAGCAGTTTTTTGAGGAACACTGAAGCTTTCTTT
CASSFLRNTEAFF
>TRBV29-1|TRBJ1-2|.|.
TGCAGCGCCGCGGGCCCTGCCTATGGCTACACCTTC
CSAAGPAYGYTF
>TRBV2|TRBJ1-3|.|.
TGTGCCAGCGCCTTCGAGGTTGGAAACACCATATATTTT
CASAFEVGNTIYF
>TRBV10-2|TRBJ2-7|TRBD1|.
TGCGCCAGCAGGGCCCCAGGGGGCGTCTACGAGCAGTACTTC
CASRAPGGVYEQYF
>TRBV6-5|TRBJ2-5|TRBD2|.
TGTGCCAGCAGAACTAGCGGGACGGCGGTAGAGACCCAGTACTTC
CASRTSGTAVETQYF
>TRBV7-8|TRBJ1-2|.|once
TGTGCCAGCAGCCAAAGGAAGGGAGGGTTAGGTGGCTACACCTTC
CASSQRKGGLGGYTF
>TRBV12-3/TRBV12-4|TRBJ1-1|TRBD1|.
TGTGCCAGCAGCTGGGGACAGTACACTGAAGCTTTCTTT
CASSWGQYTEAFF
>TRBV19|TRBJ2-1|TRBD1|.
TGTGCCAGTAGTATTCAGGGGGTTGGTGAGCAGTTCTTC
CASSIQGVGEQFF
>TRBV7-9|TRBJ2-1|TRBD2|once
TGTGCCAGCAGCGTAAAGGCGCGGGAGGGCTCCTACAATGAGCAGTTCTTC
CASSVKAREGSYNEQFF
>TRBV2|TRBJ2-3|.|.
TGTGCCAGCACAGACTTTGGCGGCACAGATACGCAGTATTTT
CASTDFGGTDTQYF
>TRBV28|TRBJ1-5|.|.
TGTGCCAGCAGTCCAAACGGGGGGCATCAGCCCCAGCATTTT
CASSPNGGHQPQHF
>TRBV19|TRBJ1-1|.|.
TGTGCCAGTTCAAGGGGGGGTCGGACTGAAGCTTTCTTT
CASSRGGRTEAFF
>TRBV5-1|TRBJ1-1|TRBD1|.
TGCGCCAGCAGCTTAGGGACAGGGGGCCGTGCTTTCTTT
CASSLGTGGRAFF
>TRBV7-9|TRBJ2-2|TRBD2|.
TGTGCCAGCAGCCCCCCTTTTCGACTAGCTCCAAACGGGGAGCTGTTTTTT
CASSPPFRLAPNGELFF
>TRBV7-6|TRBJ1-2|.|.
TGTGCCAGCAGCCCGACCCCAACAGGTTTACAATTCTATGGCTACACCTTC
CASSPTPTGLQFYGYTF
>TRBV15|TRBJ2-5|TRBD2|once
TGTGCCACCAGCAGAGTGGGTGGGGCGGGAGGGCAAGAGACCCAGTACTTC
CATSRVGGAGGQETQYF
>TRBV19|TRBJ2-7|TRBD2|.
TGTGCCAGTAGTTCCTCTAGCGGGAGCTACGAGCAGTACTTC
CASSSSSGSYEQYF
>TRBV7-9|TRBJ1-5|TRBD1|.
TGTGCCAGCAGCCTGGGTACAGGGGTTTACAATCAGCCCCAGCATTTT
CASSLGTGVYNQPQHF
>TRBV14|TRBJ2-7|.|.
TGTGCCAGCAGCTACAGCGGCTACGGGCCGGTCTACGAGCAGTACTTC
CASSYSGYGPVYEQYF
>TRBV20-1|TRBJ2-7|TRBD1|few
TGCAGTGCTAGTGGTATAAGGGACAGGGGCCACGAGCAGTACTTC
CSASGIRDRGHEQYF
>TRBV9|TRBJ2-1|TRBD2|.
TGTGCCAGCAGTCCGGGACTAGCGGTTGAGCAGTTCTTC
CASSPGLAVEQFF
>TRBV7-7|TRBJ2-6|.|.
TGTGCCAGCAGCCCCAGGGCGGCTGGGGCCAACGTCCTGACTTTC
CASSPRAAGANVLTF
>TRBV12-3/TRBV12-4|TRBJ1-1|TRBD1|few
TGTGCCAGCAGGTTAACAGGGGGTACTGAAGCTTTCTTT
CASRLTGGTEAFF
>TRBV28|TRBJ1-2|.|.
TGTGCCAGCAGTTTATTTACAGGGCCTCCCATGGGCTACACCTTC
CASSLFTGPPMGYTF
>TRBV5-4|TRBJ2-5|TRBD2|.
TGTGCCAGCAGCTTGGGGAGCGGGAGATGGGACCAAGAGACCCAGTACTTC
CASSLGSGRWDQETQYF
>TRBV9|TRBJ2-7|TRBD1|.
TGTGCCAGCAGCCCCAGGGACAGGGAGAAGGACTACGAGCAGTACTTC
CASSPRDREKDYEQYF
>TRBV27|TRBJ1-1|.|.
TGTGCCAGCAGTTTACGCCCAATCGGCACTGAAGCTTTCTTT
CASSLRPIGTEAFF
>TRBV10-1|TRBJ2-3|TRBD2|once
TGCGCCAGCAGGGATAGCGGGAGTCCATCAGATACGCAGTATTTT
CASRDSGSPSDTQYF
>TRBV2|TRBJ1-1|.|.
TGTGCCAGTCGGTATGGTTATAACACTGAAGCTTTCTTT
CASRYGYNTEAFF
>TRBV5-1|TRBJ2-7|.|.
TGCGCCAGCAGCTCCCTCTACGAGCAGTACTTC
CASSSLYEQYF
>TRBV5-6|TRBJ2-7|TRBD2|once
TGTGCCAGCAGCTTGCCGGGAGGGTACTACGAGCAGTACTTC
CASSLPGGYYEQYF
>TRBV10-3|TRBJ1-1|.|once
TGTGCCATCAGTGGTGGACATCCTTACAACACTGAAGCTTTCTTT
CAISGGHPYNTEAFF
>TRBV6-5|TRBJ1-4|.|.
TGTGCCAGCAGTACCCTGACAGTGGAAAGAGAAAAACTGTTTTTT
CASSTLTVEREKLFF
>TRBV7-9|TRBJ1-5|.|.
TGTGCCAGCAGCTTGGGAGGGACGGAACAACAGCCCCAGCATTTT
CASSLGGTEQQPQHF
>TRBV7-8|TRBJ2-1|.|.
TGTGCCAGCAGACCCTCAGGGGGGTGGAGCAATGAGCAGTTCTTC
CASRPSGGWSNEQFF
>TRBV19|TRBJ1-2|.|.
TGTGCCAGTAGTATAGGTACAGGGAGCGGCTACACCTTC
CASSIGTGSGYTF
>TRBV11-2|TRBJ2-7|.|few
TGTGCCAGCAGCTTAGATCTCTCGCTAGGGCAGTACTTC
CASSLDLSLGQYF
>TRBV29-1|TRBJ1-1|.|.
TGCAGCGTTTTCCTTGGGGGGGCGGACACTGAAGCTTTCTTT
CSVFLGGADTEAFF